A single sample is the source of the 14 T cell receptor beta chains below, sequenced in a study of cytomegalovirus exposure and HLA in healthy donors. Researchers ran the PCR with 60 Vbeta and 13 Jbeta primers. The method was immunoSEQ multiplex PCR; TCRdb's version includes in-frame clones alone and lacks a portion of them. The sample yields 130,000 to 150,000 clones, around 80% seen once. Sequenced: PBMCs. Receptors were obtained from a woman aged 55-69 years in good health and CMV-seropositive.

V usage is TRBV19 and J usage is TRBJ1-1; D remains unclear. There are 17 residues in the CDR3. V was shortened by 1 base and J by 3 bases, with 18 bases between the two germline ends. Germline CDR1 LNHDA, CDR2 SQIVND (reference sequence). The CDR3 spells CASSIGRGRAVDTEAFF. The CDR3, as DNA: TGTGCCAGTAGTATAGGCCGTGGGAGGGCCGTTGACACTGAAGCTTTCTTT.

The V and J genes are TRBV27 and TRBJ2-7, with TRBD1 as a possible D gene (6 bases). Germline CDR1 and CDR2: MNHEY and SMNVEV (reference sequence). The CDR3 has 13 amino acids. Trimming shortened V by 6 bases and J by 6 bases, and 15 bases separated the two germline ends. Written as DNA, the CDR3 is TGTGCCAGCAGCACCGGGACATCCATCGAGCAGTACTTC. It yields the protein CASSTGTSIEQYF.

The chain links TRBV28 to TRBJ2-1; 14 nucleotides agree with TRBD2. The CDR3 contains 15 residues. The germline V gene encodes CDR1 MDHEN and CDR2 SYDVKM. V lost 11 bases to trimming and J lost 10 bases; unmatched junction nucleotides: 13. The CDR3 loop reads CAAVSGGLAGGEQFF. For the CDR3, the DNA is TGTGCCGCCGTCAGCGGAGGACTAGCGGGAGGCGAGCAGTTCTTC.

The chain is built from TRBV11-3 and TRBJ2-3; the match to TRBD2 covers 7 bases. V was pared by 0 bases and J by 0 bases, with 6 bases of the junction left unmatched. Germline assignment: CDR1 SGHNT and CDR2 YENEEA. The CDR3 length is 17 residues. For the CDR3, the DNA is TGTGCCAGCAGCTTAGAGCAGAGTAGCGGGAGCACAGATACGCAGTATTTT. Translated, it gives CASSLEQSSGSTDTQYF.

The rearrangement links TRBV30 to TRBJ2-5, with 7 bases aligning to TRBD2. The last part of the DNA fits TRBJ2-7 better; the J call may be wrong. This CDR3 has 16 residues. CDR1 and CDR2 (germline): GTSNPN, SVGIG (reference sequence). CDR3 coding DNA: TGTGCCTGGAGTGGGGTTTCGAGGGAGGGTCCTTACGAGCAGTACTTC. Its translation: CAWSGVSREGPYEQYF.

This sequence joins TRBV29-1 and TRBJ1-4, with unresolved D. Trimming stripped 4 bases from V and 8 bases from J, with 11 bases between. The CDR3 contains 12 residues. The germline CDR1 and CDR2 sequences are SQVTM and ANQGSEA. CDR3: CSVGGFPEKLFF. The CDR3 DNA is TGCAGCGTTGGCGGATTCCCGGAAAAACTGTTTTTT.

The chain recombines TRBV30 with TRBJ1-5; TRBD1 aligns across 11 bases. The V segment lost 3 bases and the J segment 7 bases; nucleotides outside the gene matches: 5. Germline V gene lookup returns CDR1 GTSNPN and CDR2 SVGIG (reference sequence). This CDR3 spans 14 amino acids. CDR3 bases: TGTGCCTGGAGAGGACAGGGGGCAGAACAGCCCCAGCATTTT. This encodes CAWRGQGAEQPQHF.

In this sample, this clone turned up a few times. The chain is built from TRBV10-3 and TRBJ2-7; 15 bases are a match to TRBD2. The CDR3 is 16 residues long. V was pared by 10 bases and J by 3 bases, with 10 bases of the junction left unmatched. Per the germline V gene, CDR1 is ENHRY and CDR2 is SYGVKD. This CDR3 reads CATDMTGLAGGYEQYF. The CDR3 nucleotides read TGTGCCACCGACATGACGGGACTAGCGGGAGGCTACGAGCAGTACTTC.

Notes on this clone: Mismatch with germline at one junction end may stem from a read error. This rearrangement joins TRBV19 to TRBJ2-7; D gene uncertain. The CDR3 sequence is 13 residues long. Germline V lookup: CDR1 LNHDA, CDR2 SQIVND (reference sequence). Written as DNA, the CDR3 is TGTGCCAGTAGCATAGGAGAGCCCTACGAGCAGTACTTC. Translating gives CASSIGEPYEQYF. Filled out from reference TRBV19 and TRBJ2-7, the complete variable domain reads DGGITQSPKYLFRKEGQNVTLSCEQNLNHDAMYWYRQDPGQGLRLIYYSQIVNDFQKGDIAEGYSVSREKKESFPLTVTSAQKNPTAFYLCASSIGEPYEQYFGPGTRLTVT.

The V call is TRBV7-8, the J call TRBJ2-5; possibly TRBD2 for D (5 bases). Germline lookup yields CDR1 SGHVS and CDR2 FQNEAQ. V lost 1 base and J 4 bases, leaving 16 bases between the germline ends. The CDR3 loop spans 16 amino acids. The CDR3 protein is CASSLVTGVAPETQYF. CDR3 DNA: TGTGCCAGCAGCTTAGTTACCGGGGTCGCCCCAGAGACCCAGTACTTC.

The chain joins TRBV28 to TRBJ2-7, with 9 bases lining up with TRBD1. J gave up 4 bases and V 4 bases, and 8 bases lay outside the gene matches. Germline-derived CDR1 and CDR2 are MDHEN and SYDVKM. The CDR3 length is 15 residues. CDR3 region: CASSSPDRGRYEQYF. DNA for the CDR3: TGTGCCAGCAGTTCTCCGGACAGGGGACGGTACGAGCAGTACTTC.

The DNA of the CDR3 is TGTGCCAGCAGCCCTCGGGACTCCCACTCCTACAATGAGCAGTTCTTC. Protein product: CASSPRDSHSYNEQFF. The gene calls are TRBV5-8 and TRBJ2-1, with D possibly TRBD2 on 6 matching bases. Germline V CDR1 and CDR2: SGHTS, YDEGEE. This CDR3 has 16 residues. Trimming left V 4 bases short and J 0 bases short, with 14 bases between.

The chain has TRBV28 and TRBJ2-5, with D maybe TRBD1 (6 bases). Germline CDR1 is MDHEN and CDR2 is SYDVKM. The CDR3 length is 14 residues. V was shortened by 6 bases and J by 9 bases, with 20 bases between the two germline ends. CDR3 sequence: CASSYTGPEKAQYF. Here the CDR3 DNA reads TGTGCCAGCAGCTATACAGGGCCCGAGAAGGCCCAGTACTTC. Full variable domain (rest looked up from reference TRBV28 and TRBJ2-5): DVKVTQSSRYLVKRTGEKVFLECVQDMDHENMFWYRQDPGLGLRLIYFSYDVKMKEKGDIPEGYSVSREKKERFSLILESASTNQTSMYLCASSYTGPEKAQYFGPGTRLLVL.

The gene calls are TRBV7-9 and TRBJ2-1, with 8 positions matching TRBD2. Germline V gives CDR1 SEHNR, CDR2 FQNEAQ (reference sequence). The CDR3 spans 13 residues. Trimming cost V 4 bases and J 7 bases; bases outside gene matches: 3. CDR3 loop: CASSSSGRNEQFF. DNA for the CDR3: TGTGCCAGCAGCTCAAGCGGGAGAAATGAGCAGTTCTTC.